This entry features one TCR beta chain sequence. Its antigen is unidentified. Reverse transcription of extracted RNA yielded cDNA, which provided the sequencing template. The repertoire was sequenced with immunoSEQ multiplex PCR; TCRdb's copy has only in-frame clones and lacks some. The sample contains 100,000 to 150,000 clones, around 60% of which appear only once. The treatment here: oral pan-JAK inhibitor, 5-10 mg twice daily. CDR1 is MGHRA and CDR2 is YSYEKL in the germline V gene. The CDR3 has 14 amino acids. Trimming took off 1 base at V and 8 bases at J, with 14 bases between the two ends. These data originate in a study of CD8+ T cells in alopecia areata. For the study at large: Treated patients received severity scores based on the percentage of scalp area affected.

Overall study results and limits: Given one nonresponder, whether baseline CD8+ expansion relates to response remains uncertain. Many of the expanded lesional clones endured in scalp and blood while on tofacitinib. More clonal than normal scalp was lesional scalp, particularly alopecia totalis/universalis.

The sequence derives from a human donor with alopecia areata. The rearrangement links TRBV4-1 to TRBJ1-2; the D gene is possibly TRBD1 (5 bases). Sequencing used CD4+ T cells sorted from blood, obtained at week 4, from a patient treated with tofacitinib. The CDR3 bases are TGCGCCAGCAGCCAAGGCCAGGGACCCGGAGGCTACACCTTC. Amino acid sequence: CASSQGQGPGGYTF.